These 14 T cell receptor beta chains share one sample of origin, sequenced in a study of blood T cell repertoires in COVID-19. Clones were sequenced by immunoSEQ multiplex PCR, and TCRdb holds only the in-frame ones, with some missing. The sample contains some 48,000 clones, around 85% of which appear only once. Sequencing was carried out using peripheral blood. These receptors originate from a woman in her sixties or seventies with acute or convalescent COVID-19.

CDR3 in DNA: TGTGCCAGCAGCCGTAGCGGGAGTAAGTCCTACGAGCAGTACTTC. Translation: CASSRSGSKSYEQYF. This sequence joins TRBV7-2 and TRBJ2-7; 9 bases agree with TRBD2. The CDR3 contains 15 residues. Germline-derived CDR1 and CDR2 are SGHTA and FQGNSA. The V and J ends lost 5 bases and 1 base, in that order; junction bases with no gene match: 6.

The gene calls are TRBV19 and TRBJ2-1; D is perhaps TRBD2 (6 bases). The germline V gene encodes CDR1 LNHDA and CDR2 SQIVND (reference sequence). The length of the CDR3 is 15 residues. Trimming removed 3 bases from V and 1 base from J, with 10 bases in between. The CDR3 spells CASSMVGLSYNEQFF. The DNA of the CDR3 is TGTGCCAGTAGTATGGTGGGACTTTCCTACAATGAGCAGTTCTTC.

The chain has TRBV3-1 (or the pseudogene TRBV3-2) and TRBJ2-5; 7 bases align to TRBD2. V lost 4 bases, J lost 5 bases, and 4 bases stayed unmatched. Germline V gives CDR1 LGHDT, CDR2 YNNKEL (reference sequence). The CDR3 totals 13 residues. CDR3 amino acids: CASSRGLVETQYF. CDR3 bases: TGTGCCAGCAGCCGAGGACTAGTTGAGACCCAGTACTTC.

The chain carries TRBV3-1 (or the pseudogene TRBV3-2) and TRBJ2-7; D is unresolved. The CDR3 length is 12 residues. Looked up from germline, CDR1 is LGHDT and CDR2 is YNNKEL (reference sequence). Trimming cost V 3 bases and J 7 bases, with 10 bases left between them. The CDR3 DNA reads TGTGCCAGCAGCCAGGCCGTCGGGGAGCAGTACTTC. As protein: CASSQAVGEQYF.

The V call is TRBV5-1, the J call TRBJ1-3; D ambiguous. Germline V gene data show CDR1 as SGHRS and CDR2 as YFSETQ. V lost 0 bases, J lost 0 bases, and 10 bases lay in between. This CDR3 comprises 16 residues. CDR3 bases: TGCGCCAGCAGCTTGGTTCCAGGAAACTCTGGAAACACCATATATTTT. It yields the protein CASSLVPGNSGNTIYF.

This clone was observed a handful of times. The chain recombines TRBV7-9 with TRBJ1-5, with no clear D. Trimming took 0 bases from V and 0 from J, leaving 12 bases between them. There are 17 residues in the CDR3. Per germline, CDR1 SEHNR and CDR2 FQNEAQ (reference sequence). CDR3 protein: CASSLAGSGYSNQPQHF. In nucleotides, the CDR3 is TGTGCCAGCAGCTTAGCTGGGTCCGGGTATAGCAATCAGCCCCAGCATTTT.

The chain uses TRBV7-9 and TRBJ1-4; 10 nucleotides line up with TRBD1. The CDR3 covers 13 residues. The germline gives CDR1 SEHNR, CDR2 FQNEAQ (reference sequence). V lost 5 bases and J lost 13; bases outside the gene matches: 7. Here the CDR3 DNA reads TGTGCCAGCAGCGACTCCGGGACAGGGGTACTGTTTTTT. Its translation is CASSDSGTGVLFF.

J is TRBJ1-1 and V is TRBV6-5; no reliable D call. Per the germline V gene, CDR1 is MNHEY and CDR2 is SVGAGI. Trimming took off 2 bases at V and 5 bases at J, with 12 bases between the two ends. The CDR3 is 14 residues long. The CDR3 nucleotides read TGTGCCAGCAGTTACCCCGGGGAGGCTACTGAAGCTTTCTTT. Encoded protein: CASSYPGEATEAFF.

The chain employs TRBV28 and TRBJ2-2; 8 nucleotides align to TRBD2. V was pared by 1 base and J by 6 bases, with 10 bases of the junction left unmatched. Per germline, CDR1 MDHEN and CDR2 SYDVKM. The CDR3 is 17 amino acids. CDR3 nucleotides: TGTGCCAGCAGTTTATCGACAGCGGGAGACATGGCCGGGGAGCTGTTTTTT. Its protein product is CASSLSTAGDMAGELFF.

This clone was seen a few times. The chain combines TRBV6-1 with TRBJ1-2; D is unresolved. Germline V gives CDR1 MNHNS, CDR2 SASEGT. CDR3 length equals 10 residues. Trimming removed 0 bases from V and 11 bases from J, with 4 bases in between. Written as DNA, the CDR3 is TGTGCCAGCAGTGAAGCGCTATACACCTTC. Encoded protein: CASSEALYTF.

The chain couples TRBV6-5 to TRBJ2-1; 8 bases match TRBD1. The CDR3 contains 11 residues. From germline, CDR1 is MNHEY and CDR2 SVGAGI. V dropped 8 bases and J dropped 7; count of bases not matched to a gene: 1. CDR3 loop: CASRDRNEQFF. The CDR3 coding sequence is TGTGCCAGCCGGGACAGGAATGAGCAGTTCTTC.

This chain joins TRBV4-1 and TRBJ1-1; 8 positions match TRBD1. CDR3 length: 15 amino acids. V shed 5 bases, J shed 5 bases, and the junction held 10 bases outside the gene matches. The germline V gene encodes CDR1 MGHRA and CDR2 YSYEKL. The CDR3 loop is CASSLWTGTRTEAFF. CDR3 bases: TGCGCCAGCAGCTTGTGGACAGGGACGCGGACTGAAGCTTTCTTT.

The chain uses TRBV9 and TRBJ2-7, with 7 bases aligning to TRBD2. V was pared by 0 bases and J by 7 bases, with 7 bases of the junction left unmatched. CDR3 length: 14 amino acids. Per germline, CDR1 SGDLS and CDR2 YYNGEE. The CDR3 protein is CASSVGGGKTEQYF. The CDR3 coding sequence is TGTGCCAGCAGCGTAGGCGGGGGAAAGACAGAGCAGTACTTC.

The chain has TRBV5-1 and TRBJ2-5; the match to TRBD1 covers 10 bases. V lost 1 base and J lost 4; bases outside the gene matches: 7. The CDR3 length is 16 residues. The V gene's germline CDR1 is SGHRS and CDR2 YFSETQ. CDR3 nucleotides: TGCGCCAGCAGCTTGCGGGGGACAGGGGAGCCAGAGACCCAGTACTTC. Its protein is CASSLRGTGEPETQYF.